The source of this T cell receptor (beta chain) is a study of blood T cell repertoires in COVID-19. This table comes from immunoSEQ multiplex PCR, and its TCRdb copy is limited to in-frame clones, with some not included. The data hold hundreds of thousands of clones, with 75% to 85% observed a single time. Sequencing used peripheral blood. The sequence was obtained from a man aged 45-65 years with active or convalescent COVID-19.

In DNA, the CDR3 is TGTGCCAGCAGTGGGTTCGGGGGGCAGGGATCAACTAATGAAAAACTGTTTTTT. Protein: CASSGFGGQGSTNEKLFF. The gene calls are TRBV2 and TRBJ1-4, with D maybe TRBD1 (6 bases). The germline CDR1 and CDR2 sequences are SNHLY and FYNNEI. This CDR3 spans 18 amino acids. Between the trimmed V and J ends, which lost 4 bases and 0 bases, there was a span of 18 bases.